One and the same sample provided the 23 T cell receptor beta chains below, sequenced in a study of blood T cells in healthy people across ages. Primers used in a second PCR of roughly 6 to 12 cycles were a sample-barcoded 5' primer and a J-beta primer mix. From the 5' RACE reads, TCRdb called clonotypes with MiXCR, one entry per CDR3 protein. Seen here are around 900,000 distinct CDR3 sequences, less than 35% observed once, and the top ten hold approximately 15%. The sample taken for sequencing was blood. The source of these receptors is a woman older than 75 in good health.

The rearrangement uses TRBV7-2 and TRBJ2-6, with no clear D. The CDR3 totals 17 residues. Trimming shortened V by 8 bases and J by 0 bases, and 17 bases separated the two germline ends. Germline assignment: CDR1 SGHTA and CDR2 FQGNSA. The CDR3 loop is CASAQRGTSSGANVLTF. CDR3 nucleotide sequence: TGTGCCAGCGCCCAGCGCGGTACATCCTCTGGGGCCAACGTCCTGACTTTC.

The rearrangement links TRBV2 to TRBJ2-1; D possibly corresponds to TRBD1 (6 bases). Gene TRBJ2-7 matches the end of the DNA better, so the J call may be wrong. This CDR3 has 15 residues. Germline lookup yields CDR1 SNHLY and CDR2 FYNNEI. CDR3 in DNA: TGTGCCAGCAGTGAGGTTAGCAGGGGATACAATGAGCAGTACTTC. As protein: CASSEVSRGYNEQYF.

V gene TRBV11-3 combines with J gene TRBJ1-1; maybe TRBD1 (6 bases). This CDR3 is 16 amino acids long. Deletions cut 4 bases from V and 3 bases from J, with 18 bases between. CDR1 and CDR2 (germline): SGHNT, YENEEA. The CDR3 bases are TGTGCCAGCAGCTCGCCCCGGGGGCAGGGTTACACTGAAGCTTTCTTT. This translates into CASSSPRGQGYTEAFF.

There are many counts of this clonotype. This chain links TRBV7-9 with TRBJ1-2; D possibly corresponds to TRBD1 (5 bases). The CDR3 has 14 amino acids. CDR1 SEHNR and CDR2 FQNEAQ come from the germline V gene (reference sequence). Between the trimmed V and J ends, which lost 1 base and 8 bases, there was a span of 14 bases. Here the CDR3 DNA reads TGTGCCAGCAGCTTAGTAGCCAGGGCAAGCGGCTACACCTTC. Protein sequence: CASSLVARASGYTF. Based on the CDR3 plus reference TRBV7-9 and TRBJ1-2, the full variable domain is DTGVSQNPRHKITKRGQNVTFRCDPISEHNRLYWYRQTLGQGPEFLTYFQNEAQLEKSRLLSDRFSAERPKGSFSTLEIQRTEQGDSAMYLCASSLVARASGYTFGSGTRLTVV.

This clonotype was seen at least ten times. The chain couples TRBV5-1 to TRBJ1-2; D perhaps matches TRBD1 (6 bases). The V gene's germline CDR1 is SGHRS and CDR2 YFSETQ. The CDR3 sequence is 14 residues long. Trimming took 0 bases from V and 8 from J, leaving 14 bases between them. In nucleotides, the CDR3 is TGCGCCAGCAGCTTGGGTCCGGGGGCGGACGGCTACACCTTC. It specifies CASSLGPGADGYTF.

A remark on this clonotype: A much more abundant neighbour one base away suggests this may be a read error. This rearrangement joins TRBV12-5 to TRBJ2-5; the D gene is possibly TRBD1 (6 bases). CDR3 size: 15 residues. V lost 3 bases, J lost 5 bases, and 16 bases lay in between. The germline V gene encodes CDR1 LGHNT and CDR2 FRNRAP. DNA for the CDR3: TGTGCTAGTGGTTTTACAGGGAGACAACGGGAGACCCAGTACTTC. Translation gives CASGFTGRQRETQYF.

This chain uses TRBV28 with TRBJ2-4; D remains ambiguous. V lost 5 bases to trimming and J lost 7 bases, with 9 bases between them. The CDR3 length is 12 residues. CDR1 and CDR2 from the germline V gene are MDHEN and SYDVKM. The CDR3 DNA reads TGTGCCAGCAGTAACCTAGGGAACATTCAGTACTTC. Encoded protein: CASSNLGNIQYF.

This clonotype was detected only once. One end of the junction varies from germline; a read error may be responsible. This chain joins TRBV6-2 or TRBV6-3 and TRBJ1-4; perhaps TRBD1 as D (5 bases). Per the germline V gene, CDR1 is MNHEY and CDR2 is SVGEGT. This CDR3 contains 15 residues. CDR3 sequence reads: CAGSYNRRSNEKLFF. The CDR3 bases are TGTGCCGGCAGTTACAACAGGCGGAGTAATGAAAAACTGTTTTTT.

To note about this clonotype: A much larger clone differs from this one at a single base, so this may be a read error. This chain uses TRBV5-1 with TRBJ2-5; TRBD1 matches at 9 bases. The ends lost 4 bases at V and 11 bases at J; junction bases unmatched: 12. The V gene's germline CDR1 is SGHRS and CDR2 YFSETQ. This CDR3 comprises 14 residues. This CDR3 reads CASSMGQGSNEQYF. The CDR3 DNA reads as TGCGCCAGCAGCATGGGACAGGGTTCCAATGAGCAGTACTTC.

This clonotype came up many times. The V call is TRBV11-3, the J call TRBJ2-5, with a weak D call TRBD1 (5 bases). Germline V gene sequence: CDR1 SGHNT, CDR2 YENEEA. This CDR3 has 15 residues. Trimming left V 5 bases short and J 4 bases short, with 17 bases between. The CDR3 sequence is CASSPSPRVGETQYF. The CDR3 nucleotides read TGTGCCAGCAGCCCTTCCCCCAGGGTAGGAGAGACCCAGTACTTC.

In this sample, this clonotype turned up many times. This chain links TRBV5-5 with TRBJ1-2; 10 bases line up with TRBD1. V lost 4 bases, J lost 7 bases, and 4 bases stayed unmatched. Germline values: CDR1 SGHKS, CDR2 YYEKEE (reference sequence). The CDR3 is 13 amino acids. For the CDR3, the DNA is TGTGCCAGCAGCACCCGGGACAGGGGTGGCTACACCTTC. It translates to CASSTRDRGGYTF.

A single count supports this clonotype. The chain couples TRBV2 to TRBJ2-3; TRBD2 is a possible D gene (5 bases). The CDR3 loop spans 12 amino acids. Germline V gene lookup returns CDR1 SNHLY and CDR2 FYNNEI. Trimming shortened V by 11 bases and J by 3 bases, and 12 bases separated the two germline ends. CDR3 in amino acids: CARTGETDTQYF. The CDR3 DNA follows: TGTGCCCGCACCGGGGAGACAGATACGCAGTATTTT. Based on the CDR3 plus reference TRBV2 and TRBJ2-3, the full variable domain is EPEVTQTPSHQVTQMGQEVILRCVPISNHLYFYWYRQILGQKVEFLVSFYNNEISEKSEIFDDQFSVERPDGSNFTLKIRSTKLEDSAMYFCARTGETDTQYFGPGTRLTVL.

About this clonotype: A clone one base away is much larger, so this may be a read error. The rearrangement joins TRBV18 to TRBJ1-2; D uncertain. CDR1 and CDR2 (germline): KGHSH, LQKENI. Trimming took 3 bases from V and 1 from J, leaving 12 bases between them. The CDR3 sequence is 15 residues long. The CDR3 here is CASSPGRRDNYGYTF. The CDR3, as DNA: TGTGCCAGCTCACCGGGAAGGAGAGATAACTATGGCTACACCTTC.

With respect to this clonotype: A much larger clone lies one base from this, so it may be a read error. The rearrangement uses TRBV5-1 and TRBJ2-7; TRBD2 aligns across 7 bases. The CDR3 runs to 12 residues. The V segment lost 7 bases and the J segment 6 bases; nucleotides outside the gene matches: 7. The V gene's germline CDR1 is SGHRS and CDR2 YFSETQ. CDR3 sequence reads: CASGKGTIEQYF. In DNA form, the CDR3 reads TGCGCCAGCGGAAAGGGGACTATCGAGCAGTACTTC.

This clonotype was seen a few times. The rearrangement uses TRBV18 and TRBJ2-7; maybe TRBD1 (5 bases). This CDR3 is built from 15 residues. V was pared by 3 bases and J by 0 bases, with 12 bases between. Germline CDR1 reads KGHSH; CDR2 reads LQKENI. CDR3 region: CASSPDTPSSYEQYF. In nucleotides, the CDR3 is TGTGCCAGCTCACCGGACACTCCTAGCTCCTACGAGCAGTACTTC.

This clonotype was observed many times. The chain recombines TRBV20-1 with TRBJ2-3; D call uncertain. The CDR3 is 13 amino acids. Germline-derived CDR1 and CDR2 are DFQATT and SNEGSKA (reference sequence). The germline V and J ends were trimmed by 3 bases and 2 bases, with 9 bases remaining between them. CDR3 protein: CSASYSNTDTQYF. The CDR3 nucleotides read TGCAGTGCTAGCTACTCCAACACAGATACGCAGTATTTT.

Concerning this clonotype: A much larger clonotype is one base distant, so this may be a read error. J is TRBJ2-5 and V is TRBV24-1, with D perhaps TRBD1 or TRBD2 (5 bases each). CDR3 length: 14 residues. Germline CDR1 is KGHDR and CDR2 is SFDVKD. CDR3 in DNA: TGTGCCACCGGTGATCTCGGCAGGGACGAGACCCAGTACTTC. Encoded protein: CATGDLGRDETQYF.

Concerning this clonotype itself: A much larger clone lies a single base off, so this may be a read error. The chain combines TRBV6-5 with TRBJ2-5; TRBD1 agrees at 9 bases. Losses at the gene ends were 6 bases for V and 11 bases for J; bases not matched to a gene: 16. Germline assignment: CDR1 MNHEY and CDR2 SVGAGI. The CDR3 sequence is 15 residues long. The chain's CDR3 is CASRYSRDRDHEQYF. The CDR3 DNA sequence: TGTGCCAGCAGATATTCCCGGGACAGGGACCATGAGCAGTACTTC.

This clonotype was seen repeatedly, ten times or more. The genes are TRBV5-1 and TRBJ1-1; D uncertain. The V and J ends lost 3 bases and 2 bases respectively, with 11 bases between them. CDR1 SGHRS and CDR2 YFSETQ come from the germline V gene. The CDR3 totals 14 residues. As DNA, the CDR3 is TGCGCCAGCAGCTCCACAGTAGCAAACACTGAAGCTTTCTTT. Protein: CASSSTVANTEAFF.

The chain recombines TRBV29-1 with TRBJ1-1; possibly TRBD1 for D (5 bases). Germline CDR1 and CDR2: SQVTM and ANQGSEA. The CDR3 spans 13 residues. Trimming stripped 8 bases from V and 1 base from J, with 14 bases between. The CDR3 region is CSFQVQGNTEAFF. The CDR3 DNA is TGCAGCTTCCAGGTCCAGGGGAACACTGAAGCTTTCTTT.

The chain recombines TRBV2 with TRBJ2-3; D is uncertain. V lost 6 bases, J lost 3 bases, and 13 bases lay in between. Germline V gives CDR1 SNHLY, CDR2 FYNNEI. This CDR3 has 14 amino acids. The CDR3 loop is CASRSDRSTDTQYF. The DNA for the CDR3 is TGTGCCAGCAGGTCTGACCGGAGTACAGATACGCAGTATTTT.

This clonotype was seen repeatedly, ten times or more. The V and J genes are TRBV10-3 and TRBJ1-2; D is unresolved. The CDR3 totals 13 residues. The germline V and J ends were trimmed by 8 bases and 0 bases, with 10 bases remaining between them. Germline lookup yields CDR1 ENHRY and CDR2 SYGVKD. The CDR3 nucleotides are TGTGCCATCCAATCGGGGTCTAACTATGGCTACACCTTC. It encodes CAIQSGSNYGYTF.

A word on this clonotype: With a much larger clone just one base away, this may be a read error. V gene TRBV5-4 combines with J gene TRBJ2-4, with TRBD2 as a possible D gene (6 bases). TRBJ2-5 explains the end of the DNA better; the J call may be wrong. The V gene's germline CDR1 is SGHNT and CDR2 YYREEE (reference sequence). The CDR3 has 15 amino acids. The CDR3 DNA reads as TGTGCCAGCAGCCCCGCCGGGGAGGAACAAGAGACCCAGTACTTC. It codes for CASSPAGEEQETQYF.